Shown below are 10 T cell receptor beta chains from a single sample sequenced in a study of blood T cell repertoires in COVID-19. Produced via immunoSEQ multiplex PCR; TCRdb's table is partial and in-frame only. The data hold 150,000 to 200,000 clones, with 82% observed a single time. Source material: peripheral blood. The receptor set was obtained from a human donor with acute or convalescent COVID-19. The donor label of this sample is uncertain.

The V gene is TRBV19, the J gene TRBJ1-3, with D unclear. Looked up from germline, CDR1 is LNHDA and CDR2 is SQIVND (reference sequence). V gave up 10 bases and J gave up 0 bases, with 10 bases separating them. CDR3 size: 13 residues. CDR3: CATARDSGNTIYF. The CDR3 DNA reads TGTGCCACCGCGAGGGACTCTGGAAACACCATATATTTT.

The genes are TRBV19 and TRBJ1-2; TRBD1 aligns across 8 bases. Trimming at V came to 6 bases and at J to 3 bases, leaving 9 bases not matched to a gene. In germline, CDR1 is LNHDA, CDR2 SQIVND (reference sequence). This CDR3 has 15 amino acids. The CDR3 DNA reads as TGTGCCAGTAGCAGGAGGTTGACAGGGGACTATGGCTACACCTTC. Its translation is CASSRRLTGDYGYTF.

The chain joins TRBV24-1 to TRBJ2-5; 13 bases agree with TRBD2. With 5 bases clipped from V and 1 base from J, the junction kept 6 bases outside the gene matches. The CDR3 is made up of 17 amino acids. Germline CDR1 is KGHDR and CDR2 is SFDVKD. The CDR3 nucleotides are TGTGCCACCAGTGTCGGACTAGCGGGAGCTTCCCAAGAGACCCAGTACTTC. As protein: CATSVGLAGASQETQYF.

The table lists this clone with a few counts. The J gene is TRBJ1-2, the V gene TRBV7-9; no definite D call. The germline V gene has CDR1 SEHNR and CDR2 FQNEAQ (reference sequence). The CDR3 sequence is 14 residues long. V was shortened by 1 base and J by 2 bases, with 8 bases between the two germline ends. The DNA for the CDR3 is TGTGCCAGCAGCTTAGTTCCGGGAAACTATGGCTACACCTTC. Its protein is CASSLVPGNYGYTF.

V gene TRBV18 combines with J gene TRBJ1-1; TRBD1 agrees at 9 bases. The V and J ends lost 4 bases and 0 bases, in that order; junction bases with no gene match: 6. The germline V gene encodes CDR1 KGHSH and CDR2 LQKENI. The CDR3 sequence is 16 residues long. For the CDR3, the DNA is TGTGCCAGCTCACTAGTACAGGGGGCGGTGAACACTGAAGCTTTCTTT. Encoded protein: CASSLVQGAVNTEAFF.

V gene TRBV18 combines with J gene TRBJ2-7; TRBD1 agrees at 9 bases. Germline-derived CDR1 and CDR2 are KGHSH and LQKENI. The CDR3 contains 14 residues. V gave up 3 bases and J gave up 6 bases; unmatched junction bases: 6. CDR3 coding DNA: TGTGCCAGCTCACCTATACAGGGGGCCTCCGAGCAGTACTTC. The encoded protein is CASSPIQGASEQYF.

V usage is TRBV10-3 and J usage is TRBJ2-3; 8 bases are shared with TRBD1. V lost 10 bases and J lost 6; bases outside the gene matches: 15. The CDR3 extends over 15 amino acids. Germline V gene sequence: CDR1 ENHRY, CDR2 SYGVKD. The CDR3 here is CATRQGMEQVDTQYF. CDR3 nucleotide sequence: TGTGCCACCCGACAGGGGATGGAACAGGTGGATACGCAGTATTTT.

V and J are TRBV7-3 and TRBJ2-2, with D perhaps TRBD1 (5 bases). Trimming cost V 2 bases and J 3 bases, with 7 bases left between them. In germline, CDR1 is SGHTA, CDR2 FQGTGA. The CDR3 contains 14 residues. The CDR3 bases are TGTGCCAGCAGCTTATCAGGGTACACCGGGGAGCTGTTTTTT. Translating it yields CASSLSGYTGELFF.

This rearrangement joins TRBV3-1 (or the pseudogene TRBV3-2) to TRBJ2-4, with TRBD2 matching 7 bases. CDR3 length equals 15 residues. V was clipped by 1 base and J by 7 bases; unmatched bases: 7. CDR1 is LGHDT, CDR2 YNNKEL, per germline (reference sequence). CDR3 amino acids: CASSQGVAGGNIQYF. Written as DNA, the CDR3 is TGTGCCAGCAGCCAAGGGGTAGCGGGCGGGAACATTCAGTACTTC.

The CDR3 nucleotides are TGTGCCAGCAGCTTAACGGGGAGACAGGGGGCGCAGGAGACCCAGTACTTC. It yields the protein CASSLTGRQGAQETQYF. This chain connects TRBV7-3 to TRBJ2-5; 10 bases line up with TRBD1. Unmatched junction bases numbered 9, after V lost 0 bases and J lost 5 bases. The CDR3 spans 17 residues. Per germline, CDR1 SGHTA and CDR2 FQGTGA.